The text below deals with one TCR beta chain. Its specificity is unknown. The data were taken from a study of OX40 agonist ivuxolimab in advanced cancers. V dropped 2 bases and J dropped 7 bases, with 5 bases sitting between them. Germline assignment: CDR1 PRHDT and CDR2 FYEKMQ (reference sequence). This CDR3 region has 11 residues. Overall study findings and caveats: CD8+ T cells averaged more expanded clones than CD4+.

The data were produced by immunoSEQ multiplex PCR, yet TCRdb's version contains in-frame clones alone and is incomplete. The repertoire has approximately 60,000 clones, approximately 82% of them found once; the top ten carry just under 5%. The chain employs TRBV13 and TRBJ1-1; unclear D gene. The specimen was CD4+ or CD8+ T cells sorted from blood, collected in a trial of the OX40 agonist ivuxolimab. The source of this sequence is an adult with an advanced solid tumor such as melanoma, head and neck, liver or kidney cancer. CDR3 in amino acids: CASSLFGEAFF. The CDR3 DNA reads TGTGCCAGCAGCTTATTTGGTGAAGCTTTCTTT.